What follows are 26 T cell receptor beta chains derived from one specimen sequenced in a study of spatial heterogeneity in lung cancer (dated by TCRdb to about 2019). General study outcomes and caveats: The number of expanded intratumoral alpha and beta TCRs correlated with the tumor nonsynonymous mutation count.

Their antigens are not known. The protocol used for the library was 5' RACE. Instrument on record: NextSeq 500. TCRdb reworked the public reads: Q25 trimming with fastp, MiXCR clone assembly, productive beta chains retained. Each entry is one CDR3 protein sequence, shown with its most common DNA and genes. This sample lists fewer than 15,000 distinct CDR3 sequences; 3% to 4% were detected once. Roughly a sixth of the sample is taken by the ten largest. The time point label, read with the paper, signifies: sample taken at primary tumor resection. The specimen comprised lung tumor tissue, sampled at surgery. The source of these receptors is a male donor with early-stage non-small cell lung cancer.

This clonotype came up a few times. The V and J genes are TRBV6-6 and TRBJ1-5; a possible D gene is TRBD1 (6 bases). The germline V and J ends were trimmed by 7 bases and 7 bases, with 20 bases remaining between them. Germline CDR1 and CDR2: MNHNY and SVGAGI (reference sequence). CDR3 length equals 15 residues. CDR3 protein: CASKTTSGAGQPQHF. Here the CDR3 DNA reads TGTGCCAGCAAAACGACGTCAGGGGCCGGACAGCCCCAGCATTTT.

This clonotype is categorized as medium-sized. This chain uses TRBV2 with TRBJ2-7, with D unresolved. V lost 6 bases to trimming and J lost 0 bases, with 12 bases between them. Germline values: CDR1 SNHLY, CDR2 FYNNEI. CDR3 length equals 14 residues. CDR3 residues: CASRETVFSYEQYF. The CDR3 DNA reads as TGTGCCAGCAGGGAAACAGTGTTCTCCTACGAGCAGTACTTC.

The chain's CDR3 is CASSFGASGAYEQYF. The CDR3 region has the DNA TGTGCCAGCAGCTTTGGGGCTAGCGGGGCTTACGAGCAGTACTTC. The genes are TRBV6-5 and TRBJ2-7; 9 nucleotides line up with TRBD2. V shed 6 bases and J 4 bases; nucleotides not matched to a gene: 10. The CDR3 loop spans 15 amino acids. Germline V gene data show CDR1 as MNHEY and CDR2 as SVGAGI.

The V gene is TRBV7-6, the J gene TRBJ2-5; 10 bases agree with TRBD2. The trim removed 5 bases at V and 5 bases at J, leaving 11 bases unmatched. Looked up from germline, CDR1 is SGHVS and CDR2 is FNYEAQ. This CDR3 has 16 residues. The CDR3 bases are TGTGCCAGCAGCGCCCAGCGGGAGGGCCTAGGGGAGACCCAGTACTTC. Residues: CASSAQREGLGETQYF.

This clonotype has ten or more counts. This chain connects TRBV24-1 to TRBJ2-7; a possible D gene is TRBD2 (5 bases). Trimming removed 3 bases at V and 3 bases at J, with 5 bases between. This CDR3 has 12 amino acids. The germline gives CDR1 KGHDR, CDR2 SFDVKD. CDR3 bases: TGTGCCACCAGTGATGACTACTACGAGCAGTACTTC. Protein product: CATSDDYYEQYF.

This clonotype was seen many times. The V gene is TRBV7-2, the J gene TRBJ2-3; D gene ambiguous. In germline, CDR1 is SGHTA, CDR2 FQGNSA. V lost 1 base and J lost 4, with 12 bases in between. The CDR3 covers 15 residues. CDR3 DNA sequence: TGTGCCAGCAGCTTAGTCTCCGGGTTCTCAGATACGCAGTATTTT. Translation gives CASSLVSGFSDTQYF.

Judged by abundance, this clonotype is medium-sized. The V call is TRBV24-1, the J call TRBJ1-5; D not resolved. V shed 4 bases and J shed 5 bases, with 14 bases lying between them. Germline lookup yields CDR1 KGHDR and CDR2 SFDVKD. There are 15 residues in the CDR3. The CDR3 sequence: CATSDPRLNHQPQHF. DNA of the CDR3: TGTGCCACCAGTGACCCTAGGCTAAACCATCAGCCCCAGCATTTT.

This clonotype was found many times. V is TRBV19 and J is TRBJ2-7, with TRBD2 identical over 11 bases. Germline CDR1 is LNHDA and CDR2 is SQIVND (reference sequence). The V and J ends lost 4 bases and 2 bases, in that order; junction bases with no gene match: 1. The CDR3 is 14 residues long. In nucleotides, the CDR3 is TGTGCCAGTAGTACGACTAGCGGGGCCTACGAGCAGTACTTC. Its translation is CASSTTSGAYEQYF.

This clonotype was picked up many times. The chain couples TRBV18 to TRBJ2-7; D remains unclear. The CDR3 is 14 amino acids. Germline CDR1 reads KGHSH; CDR2 reads LQKENI. The V end was cut by 0 bases, the J end by 5 bases, with 11 bases between. CDR3 loop: CASSPPTLRDEQYF. The CDR3 DNA is TGTGCCAGCTCACCACCAACCCTACGGGACGAGCAGTACTTC.

The sample holds many counts of this clonotype. The gene calls are TRBV29-1 and TRBJ2-7; maybe TRBD2 (6 bases). With 7 bases removed from V and 5 bases from J, the gap between germline ends came to 12 bases. The CDR3 sequence is 11 residues long. CDR1 is SQVTM, CDR2 ANQGSEA, per germline. The CDR3 sequence: CSARGADEQYF. The CDR3 DNA reads TGCAGCGCCCGCGGGGCGGACGAGCAGTACTTC.

This clonotype is categorized as medium-sized (0.01 to 0.1%). The rearrangement links TRBV27 to TRBJ2-4; tentative D call: TRBD2 (6 bases). The V gene's germline CDR1 is MNHEY and CDR2 SMNVEV (reference sequence). The CDR3 contains 11 residues. The ends were cut back, 7 bases at V and 13 bases at J, with 14 bases in the middle. CDR3 residues: CASIGRGRQYF. The CDR3 DNA reads as TGTGCCAGCATTGGGCGGGGCCGGCAGTACTTC.

This clonotype was recorded a few times. CDR3 bases: TGTGCCAGCAGCTCCGCAGGGGGTCCCAATCAGCCCCAGCATTTT. It codes for CASSSAGGPNQPQHF. This chain joins TRBV7-6 and TRBJ1-5; 7 bases line up with TRBD1. Germline lookup yields CDR1 SGHVS and CDR2 FNYEAQ. This CDR3 has 15 amino acids. J lost 3 bases, V lost 4 bases, and 6 bases had no gene match.

This clonotype was seen many times. The V call is TRBV4-1, the J call TRBJ1-4; TRBD1 might be the D (6 bases). The CDR3 spans 16 residues. V lost 0 bases and J lost 8, with 16 bases in between. Germline CDR1 MGHRA, CDR2 YSYEKL. The CDR3 sequence is CASSQEGHIGGEKLFF. The CDR3 DNA reads as TGCGCCAGCAGCCAAGAGGGACACATAGGGGGAGAAAAACTGTTTTTT.

The chain combines TRBV18 with TRBJ1-2, with TRBD1 matching over 8 bases. The germline V gene encodes CDR1 KGHSH and CDR2 LQKENI. V lost 6 bases and J lost 4; bases outside the gene matches: 13. This CDR3 region has 16 residues. The CDR3 sequence: CASSPQGGQGIYGYTF. The CDR3, as DNA: TGTGCCAGCTCTCCCCAGGGCGGACAGGGAATCTATGGCTACACCTTC.

This clonotype came up a few times. The rearrangement links TRBV7-9 to TRBJ2-3, with no clear D. Per the germline V gene, CDR1 is SEHNR and CDR2 is FQNEAQ (reference sequence). V was cut by 0 bases and J by 11 bases, with 18 bases left in between. The length of the CDR3 is 15 residues. The CDR3 is CASSLAMASPHRQYF. CDR3 DNA sequence: TGTGCCAGCAGCTTAGCGATGGCCTCTCCCCACAGGCAGTATTTT.

In its sample, this clonotype was seen many times. A much larger clone differs from this one at a single base, so this may be a read error. The CDR3 DNA follows: TGTGCCACCAGTGATTCCGGGGCTAACTATGGCGACACCTTC. Translating it yields CATSDSGANYGDTF. This sequence joins TRBV24-1 and TRBJ1-2, with D possibly being TRBD1 (5 bases). CDR3 length: 14 residues. Germline lookup yields CDR1 KGHDR and CDR2 SFDVKD.

By sample share, this clonotype is medium-sized (0.01 to 0.1%). The chain joins TRBV28 to TRBJ1-3, with D hard to call. V dropped 6 bases and J dropped 0 bases, with 9 bases sitting between them. CDR3 size: 14 residues. The germline V gene encodes CDR1 MDHEN and CDR2 SYDVKM. CDR3 in DNA: TGTGCCAGCAGGGACGGCTCCTCTGGAAACACCATATATTTT. Amino acid sequence: CASRDGSSGNTIYF. The full variable domain, in which reference TRBV28 and TRBJ1-3 provide the parts outside the CDR3, is DVKVTQSSRYLVKRTGEKVFLECVQDMDHENMFWYRQDPGLGLRLIYFSYDVKMKEKGDIPEGYSVSREKKERFSLILESASTNQTSMYLCASRDGSSGNTIYFGEGSWLTVV.

At least ten counts were recorded for this clonotype. The chain employs TRBV20-1 and TRBJ2-1; 10 nucleotides agree with TRBD2. Germline CDR1 reads DFQATT; CDR2 reads SNEGSKA (reference sequence). CDR3 length equals 17 residues. V lost 0 bases, J lost 7 bases, and 12 bases stayed unmatched. This CDR3 is CSARDRQSGGVKNEQFF. CDR3 nucleotide sequence: TGCAGTGCTAGAGACCGCCAAAGCGGGGGGGTTAAGAATGAGCAGTTCTTC.

This clonotype was recorded a few times. The chain carries TRBV4-2 and TRBJ2-5; D is tentatively TRBD1 or TRBD2 (5 bases each). Trimming removed 4 bases at V and 3 bases at J, with 15 bases between. The germline gives CDR1 LGHNA, CDR2 YNFKEQ. The CDR3 loop spans 15 amino acids. CDR3 nucleotides: TGTGCCAGCAGCCCCGGGGCGATGATTGAAGAGACCCAGTACTTC. It codes for CASSPGAMIEETQYF.

This clonotype has more than one count but fewer than ten. The chain couples TRBV7-2 to TRBJ2-5, with 7 nucleotides matching TRBD2. From germline, CDR1 is SGHTA and CDR2 FQGNSA. The CDR3 length is 15 residues. V was clipped by 5 bases and J by 4 bases; unmatched bases: 10. The CDR3, as DNA: TGTGCCAGCAGCCGTTCGACTAGCTGGGGAGAGACCCAGTACTTC. Its translation: CASSRSTSWGETQYF.

This clonotype appeared many times. The V and J genes are TRBV12-3 or TRBV12-4 and TRBJ1-1, with TRBD1 matching 12 bases. V was pared by 4 bases and J by 4 bases, with 1 base of the junction left unmatched. The CDR3 is made up of 14 amino acids. The CDR3 coding sequence is TGTGCCAGCAGTTCGGGACAGGGGGCCACTGAAGCTTTCTTT. Translated: CASSSGQGATEAFF.

Ten or more counts support this clonotype. The chain employs TRBV7-2 and TRBJ1-6, with D hard to call. The ends were cut back, 2 bases at V and 6 bases at J, with 5 bases in the middle. The germline CDR1 and CDR2 sequences are SGHTA and FQGNSA. The CDR3 has 13 residues. The CDR3 nucleotides are TGTGCCAGCAGCTTAAGGAGTAATTCACCCCTCCACTTT. Translated, it gives CASSLRSNSPLHF.

This clonotype is medium-sized by share. The chain carries TRBV5-4 and TRBJ2-7, with TRBD1 as a possible D gene (6 bases). CDR1 and CDR2 from the germline V gene are SGHNT and YYREEE (reference sequence). This CDR3 has 15 amino acids. Trimming took 3 bases from V and 0 from J, leaving 13 bases between them. CDR3 sequence: CASSSPQGSSYEQYF. Here the CDR3 DNA reads TGTGCCAGCAGCTCCCCACAGGGAAGCTCCTACGAGCAGTACTTC.

This clonotype was recorded at least ten times. This chain uses TRBV13 with TRBJ2-5, with D hard to call. From germline, CDR1 is PRHDT and CDR2 FYEKMQ (reference sequence). Trimming stripped 5 bases from V and 0 bases from J, with 13 bases between. The CDR3 loop spans 15 amino acids. CDR3 protein: CASSPRSRNQETQYF. CDR3 bases: TGTGCCAGCAGCCCCCGATCTAGGAACCAAGAGACCCAGTACTTC.

This clonotype was counted many times. The rearrangement joins TRBV30 to TRBJ2-1; TRBD1 might be the D (6 bases). Per germline, CDR1 GTSNPN and CDR2 SVGIG (reference sequence). CDR3 length: 15 residues. Trimming shortened V by 0 bases and J by 9 bases, and 18 bases separated the two germline ends. The chain's CDR3 is CAWSVLGASDVEQFF. In DNA, the CDR3 is TGTGCCTGGAGTGTACTGGGGGCCAGTGATGTTGAGCAGTTCTTC.

This clonotype was observed at least ten times. The V call is TRBV12-5, the J call TRBJ1-1; 9 bases map to TRBD1. There are 16 residues in the CDR3. Unmatched junction bases numbered 7, after V lost 4 bases and J lost 1 base. Germline V lookup: CDR1 LGHNT, CDR2 FRNRAP. The CDR3 DNA reads as TGTGCTAGTGGTTCAACCCGGACAGGGGCGAACACTGAAGCTTTCTTT. Protein product: CASGSTRTGANTEAFF.